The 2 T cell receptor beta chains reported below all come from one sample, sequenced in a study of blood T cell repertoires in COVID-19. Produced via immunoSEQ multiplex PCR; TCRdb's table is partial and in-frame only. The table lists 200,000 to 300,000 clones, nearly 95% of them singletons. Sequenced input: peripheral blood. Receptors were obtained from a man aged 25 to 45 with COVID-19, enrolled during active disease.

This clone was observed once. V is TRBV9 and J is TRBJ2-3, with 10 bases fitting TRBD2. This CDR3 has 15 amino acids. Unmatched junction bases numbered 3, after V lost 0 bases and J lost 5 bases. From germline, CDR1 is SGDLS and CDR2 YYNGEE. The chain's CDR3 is CASSVGAGGIDTQYF. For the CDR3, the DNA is TGTGCCAGCAGCGTAGGAGCGGGGGGGATAGATACGCAGTATTTT.

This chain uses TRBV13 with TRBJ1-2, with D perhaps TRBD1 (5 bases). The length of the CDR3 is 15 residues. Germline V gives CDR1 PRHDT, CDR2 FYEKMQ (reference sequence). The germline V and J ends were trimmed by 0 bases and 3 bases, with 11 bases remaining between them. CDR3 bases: TGTGCCAGCAGCTTAGGGACAGCTACTTACTATGGCTACACCTTC. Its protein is CASSLGTATYYGYTF.